This is a list of T cell receptor beta chains from one sample in a study of tumor and adjacent non-tumor tissue in lung cancer. MiXCR, applied by TCRdb to the multiplex PCR reads, yields one record per CDR3 protein. The data contain fewer than 130,000 distinct CDR3 sequences, over 70% of them seen just once; the ten biggest clones take up 20% to 25%. The sequenced material came from lung tumor tissue. The receptors here all came from a man between 65 and 85 years old with non-small cell lung cancer. The conserved cysteine and the conserved F or W are not part of the CDR3 here.

j_call cdr3_length v_call cdr3_aa
TRBJ1-2 9 TRBV29-1 SVVASRSYT
TRBJ1-5 11 TRBV7-8 ASSIGRGQPQH
TRBJ1-2 13 TRBV10-1 TSSESTCQPYGYT
TRBJ1-4 13 TRBV11-2 ANSRSGTSNEELF
TRBJ2-1 12 TRBV24-1 ATSGRERVNEQS
TRBJ2-5 16 TRBV4-2 ASSRLTGGGGLEETQY
TRBJ1-2 13 TRBV12-3/TRBV12-4 ASSAFSIANYGYT
TRBJ2-7 14 TRBV4-1 ASSRTLAVEGDEPY
TRBJ1-5 10 TRBV12-3/TRBV12-4 VSSDSIQSQH
TRBJ1-2 12 TRBV4-1 TSSQARGIYGYT
TRBJ1-1 13 TRBV6-5 ASRTGTGLLTEVF
TRBJ2-7 11 TRBV5-5 ANSSLTMGPWD
TRBJ2-2 9 TRBV6-1 AGRITGELF
TRBJ1-5 13 TRBV7-2 ASSISPAGNQPQH
TRBJ2-7 12 TRBV6-2/TRBV6-3 ASGAALTIYEQY
TRBJ2-5 9 TRBV6-6 ASSHRVTQY
TRBJ1-1 17 TRBV15 ATSMGLVRELVMNTDAF
TRBJ2-5 13 TRBV11-1 ASSLGRADQETQY
TRBJ1-1 13 TRBV4-1 GSSQGQGWSTEAF
TRBJ1-2 12 TRBV6-2/TRBV6-3 ASSYSGGVNDYT
TRBJ2-7 16 TRBV30 AWRSNFFLLAGIYEQY
TRBJ2-1 10 TRBV24-1 ATGGVYNEQF
TRBJ2-5 14 TRBV5-1 ASGLTSGGLQETQY
TRBJ2-7 11 TRBV29-1 SVTGTLSYEQY